This entry features one TCR beta chain sequence. These data originate in a study of control samples from healthy donors and cancer patients. Trimming took 5 bases from V and 5 from J, leaving 10 bases between them. Germline-derived CDR1 and CDR2 are SGHNT and YENEEA. The CDR3 sequence is 12 residues long. The repertoire was sequenced with immunoSEQ multiplex PCR; TCRdb's copy has only in-frame clones and lacks some. The sample consists of around 110,000 clones, around nine tenths of them appearing once. The sample comprised blood. This chain links TRBV11-3 with TRBJ2-7; no clear D. The clonotype originates from a woman between 65 and 79 years old in good health. In nucleotides, the CDR3 is TGTGCCAGCAGCGATACCCCTAACGAGCAGTACTTC. It specifies CASSDTPNEQYF.